The 23 T cell receptor beta chains below were found in one sample sequenced in a study of T cell changes during pregnancy in multiple sclerosis. Measured with immunoSEQ multiplex PCR; TCRdb has only the in-frame clones, and not every one. The sample yields approximately 22,000 clones, approximately 80% seen once. Sample: CD8+ T cells from peripheral blood mononuclear cells, taken in the first trimester of pregnancy. These receptors all come from a female donor in good health, enrolled as a control in a pregnancy study.

This clone was seen just once. The chain links TRBV7-2 to TRBJ2-1, with 9 bases fitting TRBD2. Trimming cost V 1 base and J 4 bases; bases outside gene matches: 8. This CDR3 spans 17 amino acids. CDR1 is SGHTA and CDR2 is FQGNSA in the germline V gene. CDR3 loop: CASSLVASGGSYNEQFF. The CDR3 region has the DNA TGTGCCAGCAGCTTAGTCGCAAGCGGGGGGTCGTACAATGAGCAGTTCTTC.

The chain links TRBV11-2 to TRBJ1-1; a possible D gene is TRBD1 (5 bases). Trimming pared 4 bases from V and 8 bases from J, leaving 11 bases between. Germline V gives CDR1 SGHAT, CDR2 FQNNGV. The CDR3 totals 12 residues. The CDR3: CASSSGGGEAFF. CDR3 sequence (DNA): TGTGCCAGCAGCTCCGGTGGGGGGGAAGCTTTCTTT.

The chain employs TRBV7-2 and TRBJ1-2, with D tentatively TRBD1 (6 bases). The CDR3 covers 14 residues. V gave up 5 bases and J gave up 4 bases, with 14 bases separating them. Germline CDR1 and CDR2: SGHTA and FQGNSA. The CDR3 spells CASSPPGRGYGYTF. CDR3 DNA: TGTGCCAGCAGCCCACCCGGCAGGGGCTATGGCTACACCTTC.

The rearrangement joins TRBV28 to TRBJ1-5; possibly TRBD1 for D (6 bases). V was cut by 6 bases and J by 6 bases, with 15 bases left in between. The CDR3 is 14 residues long. From germline, CDR1 is MDHEN and CDR2 SYDVKM. CDR3 sequence: CASRGAGEGQPQHF. The CDR3 nucleotides read TGTGCCAGCAGGGGGGCAGGGGAGGGTCAGCCCCAGCATTTT.

The J gene is TRBJ2-6, the V gene TRBV6-5; D is undetermined. Germline CDR1 is MNHEY and CDR2 is SVGAGI. The CDR3 totals 15 residues. The V end lost 2 bases, the J end lost 0 bases, and 5 bases lay between the germline ends. CDR3 residues: CASSYENSGANVLTF. DNA for the CDR3: TGTGCCAGCAGTTACGAGAACTCTGGGGCCAACGTCCTGACTTTC.

V gene TRBV5-1 combines with J gene TRBJ1-6; D is undetermined. The CDR3 has 14 amino acids. V lost 2 bases, J lost 4 bases, and 7 bases lay in between. Germline V CDR1 and CDR2: SGHRS, YFSETQ. DNA of the CDR3: TGCGCCAGCAGCTTCTCAGGATATAATTCACCCCTCCACTTT. Translated: CASSFSGYNSPLHF.

This clone was recorded only once. The chain carries TRBV9 and TRBJ2-1, with 9 bases fitting TRBD2. In germline, CDR1 is SGDLS, CDR2 YYNGEE. The CDR3 covers 18 residues. Germline trimming cut 7 bases from V and 0 bases from J; bases unmatched to any gene: 14. CDR3 residues: CASGPHWVAGDSYNEQFF. The CDR3 region has the DNA TGTGCCAGCGGACCCCATTGGGTAGCGGGGGACTCCTACAATGAGCAGTTCTTC.

The chain uses TRBV28 and TRBJ1-1, with a tentative D call TRBD1 (5 bases). Looked up from germline, CDR1 is MDHEN and CDR2 is SYDVKM. The CDR3 runs to 13 residues. The V end lost 2 bases, the J end lost 1 base, and 5 bases lay between the germline ends. CDR3 in DNA: TGTGCCAGCAGTTTAGACAGGAACACTGAAGCTTTCTTT. It is translated as CASSLDRNTEAFF.

The genes are TRBV5-6 and TRBJ1-3; 11 bases match TRBD1. This CDR3 region has 17 residues. The J segment lost 3 bases and the V segment lost 4 bases, leaving 9 bases of the junction unmatched. Per the germline V gene, CDR1 is SGHDT and CDR2 is YYEEEE. CDR3 sequence reads: CASSRSGTGGSGNTIYF. The CDR3 DNA reads TGTGCCAGCAGCCGATCCGGGACAGGGGGTAGTGGAAACACCATATATTTT.

The chain joins TRBV10-3 to TRBJ1-1; no reliable D call. Germline CDR1 ENHRY, CDR2 SYGVKD. CDR3 length: 13 amino acids. Trimming removed 4 bases at V and 4 bases at J, with 10 bases between. The CDR3 sequence is CAISGQAGTEAFF. The CDR3 coding sequence is TGTGCCATCAGTGGACAAGCGGGCACTGAAGCTTTCTTT.

The V and J genes are TRBV4-1 and TRBJ2-1, with a tentative D call TRBD2 (7 bases). Germline CDR1 is MGHRA and CDR2 is YSYEKL. The CDR3 length is 15 residues. Trimming took off 0 bases at V and 9 bases at J, with 15 bases between the two ends. As DNA, the CDR3 is TGCGCCAGCAGCCAAGAGGGGAGGGGGTATATTGAGCAGTTCTTC. Encoded protein: CASSQEGRGYIEQFF.

This chain uses TRBV7-9 with TRBJ2-1, with 9 nucleotides matching TRBD2. This CDR3 is built from 14 residues. V shed 5 bases, J shed 5 bases, and the junction held 4 bases outside the gene matches. Per germline, CDR1 SEHNR and CDR2 FQNEAQ (reference sequence). The CDR3 DNA reads TGTGCCAGCAGCCCGGGACTAGCCGACAATGAGCAGTTCTTC. Translation: CASSPGLADNEQFF.

This chain uses TRBV6-1 with TRBJ2-2; 10 bases match TRBD2. With V trimmed by 4 bases and J by 5 bases, 7 bases remained unmatched. Germline values: CDR1 MNHNS, CDR2 SASEGT. CDR3 length equals 16 residues. This CDR3 is CASSVIAGGGTGELFF. CDR3 sequence (DNA): TGTGCCAGCAGTGTAATAGCGGGAGGAGGAACCGGGGAGCTGTTTTTT.

V and J are TRBV6-4 and TRBJ2-3; D remains ambiguous. The CDR3 is made up of 13 amino acids. With 2 bases removed from V and 6 bases from J, the gap between germline ends came to 9 bases. CDR1 and CDR2 from the germline V gene are MRHNA and SNTAGT. The CDR3 DNA follows: TGTGCCAGCAGTGACCCCTATTCCGATACGCAGTATTTT. Residues: CASSDPYSDTQYF.

A word on this clone: The same CDR3 arises from other DNA sequences in this sample as well. V and J are TRBV6-4 and TRBJ2-3; the D gene is possibly TRBD2 (5 bases). The germline gives CDR1 MRHNA, CDR2 SNTAGT. With 0 bases removed from V and 0 bases from J, the gap between germline ends came to 7 bases. This CDR3 has 15 residues. The chain's CDR3 is CASSDSAGSTDTQYF. The DNA of the CDR3 is TGTGCCAGCAGTGACTCGGCGGGTAGCACAGATACGCAGTATTTT.

In its sample, this clone was seen once. CDR3 in amino acids: CASRVGQAPTEAFF. In nucleotides, the CDR3 is TGTGCCAGCCGCGTCGGACAGGCTCCCACTGAAGCTTTCTTT. The chain carries TRBV27 and TRBJ1-1; 7 positions match TRBD1. Germline V gene data show CDR1 as MNHEY and CDR2 as SMNVEV (reference sequence). The CDR3 totals 14 residues. The ends lost 8 bases at V and 4 bases at J; junction bases unmatched: 10.

V gene TRBV28 combines with J gene TRBJ1-6; no definite D call. Trimming cost V 1 base and J 7 bases, with 8 bases left between them. Germline V CDR1 and CDR2: MDHEN, SYDVKM. The CDR3 is made up of 14 amino acids. The DNA of the CDR3 is TGTGCCAGCAGTTTATATACGGAGAATTCACCCCTCCACTTT. Translating gives CASSLYTENSPLHF.

V gene TRBV25-1 combines with J gene TRBJ2-5; no reliable D call. The J call may not be correct, given that the DNA end is closer to TRBJ2-7. The CDR3 consists of 12 residues. CDR1 is MGHDK and CDR2 is SYGVNS in the germline V gene. The CDR3 loop is CASSAKSYEQYF. CDR3 in DNA: TGTGCCAGCAGTGCCAAATCCTACGAGCAGTACTTC.

This clone was detected once. This chain links TRBV12-5 with TRBJ2-7; 7 bases agree with TRBD1. This CDR3 has 17 residues. Germline V gene lookup returns CDR1 LGHNT and CDR2 FRNRAP. V lost 3 bases to trimming and J lost 2 bases; unmatched junction nucleotides: 13. The CDR3 protein is CASGLGPTGVLPYEQYF. The CDR3 nucleotides read TGTGCTAGTGGTTTAGGCCCAACAGGGGTTTTACCCTACGAGCAGTACTTC.

This chain links TRBV27 with TRBJ1-5; maybe TRBD1 (5 bases). Trimming removed 6 bases from V and 5 bases from J, with 23 bases in between. The CDR3 loop spans 17 amino acids. Germline V gene data show CDR1 as MNHEY and CDR2 as SMNVEV (reference sequence). CDR3 nucleotides: TGTGCCAGCAGCTTCTCGGTGGGGCAGATCTACTATCAGCCCCAGCATTTT. Translation: CASSFSVGQIYYQPQHF.

V and J are TRBV21-1 and TRBJ1-1; TRBD1 was called by the table and not checked on the DNA. TRBV21-1 is a pseudogene segment. The CDR3 extends over 14 amino acids. This CDR3 is CASSLWDRGRGAFF. The CDR3 DNA reads TGTGCCAGCAGCTTATGGGACAGGGGGCGGGGAGCTTTCTTT.

The chain combines TRBV4-2 with TRBJ1-4; 8 bases align to TRBD1. Germline V CDR1 and CDR2: LGHNA, YNFKEQ. The CDR3 sequence is 15 residues long. The V gene end was trimmed by 4 bases and the J gene end by 8 bases; junction bases not matched to a gene: 9. CDR3 nucleotides: TGTGCCAGCAGCCGGGAAACAGGGGGTTCAGAAAAACTGTTTTTT. Translating gives CASSRETGGSEKLFF.

The chain couples TRBV7-2 to TRBJ2-7, with 8 nucleotides matching TRBD2. Germline trimming cut 5 bases from V and 5 bases from J; bases unmatched to any gene: 8. The V gene's germline CDR1 is SGHTA and CDR2 FQGNSA. CDR3 size: 14 residues. The CDR3 loop is CASSPRTSFDEQYF. CDR3 nucleotide sequence: TGTGCCAGCAGCCCGCGGACTAGCTTCGACGAGCAGTACTTC.